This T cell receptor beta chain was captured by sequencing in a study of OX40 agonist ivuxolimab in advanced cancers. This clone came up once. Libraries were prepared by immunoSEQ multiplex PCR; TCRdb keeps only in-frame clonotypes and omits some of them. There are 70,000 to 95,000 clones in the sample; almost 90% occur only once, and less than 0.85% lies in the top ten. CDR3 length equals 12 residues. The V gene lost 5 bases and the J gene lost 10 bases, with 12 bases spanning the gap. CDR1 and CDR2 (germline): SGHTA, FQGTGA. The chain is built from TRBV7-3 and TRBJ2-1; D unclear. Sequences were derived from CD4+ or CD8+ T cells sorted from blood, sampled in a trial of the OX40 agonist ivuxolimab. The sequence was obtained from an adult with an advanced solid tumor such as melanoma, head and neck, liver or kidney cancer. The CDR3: CASSTPPFEQFF. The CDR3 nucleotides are TGTGCCAGCAGCACGCCCCCGTTCGAGCAGTTCTTC.